One and the same sample provided the 3 T cell receptor beta chains below, sequenced in a study of beta chain features in type 1 diabetes. The study reverse transcribed the entire isolated RNA, so it sequenced expressed TCRB transcripts. Clones were read by immunoSEQ multiplex PCR, and TCRdb kept only the in-frame ones, dropping some. The sample gives roughly 300,000 clones, under 8.5% of which show up once; less than 0.45% is in the top ten. The sequenced material came from central memory CD4+ T cells from blood. The receptors were gathered from a woman younger than 35 in good health.

The rearrangement joins TRBV10-3 to TRBJ1-2; D is perhaps TRBD1 (5 bases). Germline lookup yields CDR1 ENHRY and CDR2 SYGVKD. The CDR3 covers 13 residues. The V and J ends lost 2 bases and 3 bases respectively, with 7 bases between them. CDR3 DNA: TGTGCCATCAGTGAGCAGGGTGACTATGGCTACACCTTC. It yields the protein CAISEQGDYGYTF.

The chain has TRBV5-1 and TRBJ2-3, with 8 bases lining up with TRBD2. With V trimmed by 4 bases and J by 2 bases, 9 bases remained unmatched. Germline-derived CDR1 and CDR2 are SGHRS and YFSETQ. The CDR3 totals 16 residues. The CDR3: CASSLSGATYTDTQYF. The CDR3 DNA reads as TGCGCCAGCAGCCTTAGCGGGGCGACTTACACAGATACGCAGTATTTT. Complete variable domain (other parts from reference TRBV5-1 and TRBJ2-3): KAGVTQTPRYLIKTRGQQVTLSCSPISGHRSVSWYQQTPGQGLQFLFEYFSETQRNKGNFPGRFSGRQFSNSRSEMNVSTLELGDSALYLCASSLSGATYTDTQYFGPGTRLTVL.

This clone was recorded a few times. The CDR3 nucleotides are TGTGCCAGCAGCCAGGACGGTTATGGCTACACCTTC. Its protein is CASSQDGYGYTF. The chain combines TRBV14 with TRBJ1-2; D ambiguous. The CDR3 covers 12 residues. The V gene's germline CDR1 is SGHDN and CDR2 FVKESK. V was cut by 3 bases and J by 5 bases, with 7 bases left in between.